This T cell receptor beta chain was sequenced during a study of beta chain features in type 1 diabetes. Overall study results and limits: Type 1 diabetes patients showed a moderate but significant shortening of TCRB CDR3s in all four CD4+ subsets. Fewer junction insertions and more nucleotide deletions appeared in type 1 diabetes patients.

Sequenced material consisted of expressed TCRB transcripts (all of the isolated RNA was reverse transcribed). Sequenced by immunoSEQ multiplex PCR; TCRdb stores in-frame clones only, minus some. The sample lists roughly 350,000 clones, roughly 9.8% occurring once. The CDR3 loop spans 12 amino acids. Looked up from germline, CDR1 is LNHNV and CDR2 is YYDKDF (reference sequence). V was clipped by 4 bases and J by 5 bases, with 8 bases between them. This clone came up a few times. Its matching antigen is unknown. Input material: central memory CD4+ T cells from blood. This clonotype was obtained from a man between 25 and 39 years old with type 1 diabetes. The V gene is TRBV15, the J gene TRBJ1-1; tentatively, D is TRBD1 (5 bases). The CDR3 loop is CATSKGETEAFF. For the CDR3, the DNA is TGTGCCACCAGCAAAGGGGAAACTGAAGCTTTCTTT. The full variable domain, rest sourced from reference TRBV15 and TRBJ1-1, is DAMVIQNPRYQVTQFGKPVTLSCSQTLNHNVMYWYQQKSSQAPKLLFHYYDKDFNNEADTPDNFQSRRPNTSFCFLDIRSPGLGDTAMYLCATSKGETEAFFGQGTRLTVV.